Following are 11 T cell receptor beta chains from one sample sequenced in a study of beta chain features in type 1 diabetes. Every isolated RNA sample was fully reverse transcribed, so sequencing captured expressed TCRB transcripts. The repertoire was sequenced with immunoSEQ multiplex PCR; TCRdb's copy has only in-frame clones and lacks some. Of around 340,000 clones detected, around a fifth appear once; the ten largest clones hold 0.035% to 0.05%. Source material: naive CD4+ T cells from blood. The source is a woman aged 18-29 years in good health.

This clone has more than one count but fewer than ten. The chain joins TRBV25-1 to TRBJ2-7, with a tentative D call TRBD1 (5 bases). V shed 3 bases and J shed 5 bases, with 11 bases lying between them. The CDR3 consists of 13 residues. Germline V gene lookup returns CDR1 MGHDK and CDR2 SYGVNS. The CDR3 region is CASSEAGYHEQYF. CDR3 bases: TGTGCCAGCAGTGAGGCAGGGTACCACGAGCAGTACTTC.

DNA for the CDR3: TGTGCCAGCTTAACAGCGAACACCGGGGAGCTGTTTTTT. It codes for CASLTANTGELFF. The V call is TRBV28, the J call TRBJ2-2; D uncertain. Germline assignment: CDR1 MDHEN and CDR2 SYDVKM. This CDR3 region has 13 residues. V was shortened by 8 bases and J by 0 bases, with 7 bases between the two germline ends.

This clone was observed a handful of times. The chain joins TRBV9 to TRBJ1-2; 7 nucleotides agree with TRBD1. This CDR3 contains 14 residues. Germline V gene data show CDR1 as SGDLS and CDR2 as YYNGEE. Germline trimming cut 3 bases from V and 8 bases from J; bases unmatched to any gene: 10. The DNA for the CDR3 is TGTGCCAGCAGCGCACGACAGGGAGATGGGGGCTACACCTTC. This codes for CASSARQGDGGYTF. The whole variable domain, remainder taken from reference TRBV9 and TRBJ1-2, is DSGVTQTPKHLITATGQRVTLRCSPRSGDLSVYWYQQSLDQGLQFLIQYYNGEERAKGNILERFSAQQFPDLHSELNLSSLELGDSALYFCASSARQGDGGYTFGSGTRLTVV.

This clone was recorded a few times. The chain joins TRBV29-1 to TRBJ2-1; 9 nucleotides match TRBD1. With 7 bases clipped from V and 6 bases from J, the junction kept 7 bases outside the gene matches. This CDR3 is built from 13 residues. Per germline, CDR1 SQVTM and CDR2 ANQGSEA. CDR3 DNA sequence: TGCAGCGGGGGGGACAGGGAGGCCAATGAGCAGTTCTTC. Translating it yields CSGGDREANEQFF.

The DNA for the CDR3 is TGTGCCAGCAGCACCCAGGGGACTAGCGGTTTCTACGAGCAGTACTTC. Its translation: CASSTQGTSGFYEQYF. The rearrangement joins TRBV9 to TRBJ2-7, with 11 positions matching TRBD2. With 4 bases clipped from V and 3 bases from J, the junction kept 9 bases outside the gene matches. The CDR3 extends over 16 amino acids. Germline CDR1 is SGDLS and CDR2 is YYNGEE. The full variable domain, with the rest looked up from reference TRBV9 and TRBJ2-7, is DSGVTQTPKHLITATGQRVTLRCSPRSGDLSVYWYQQSLDQGLQFLIQYYNGEERAKGNILERFSAQQFPDLHSELNLSSLELGDSALYFCASSTQGTSGFYEQYFGPGTRLTVT.

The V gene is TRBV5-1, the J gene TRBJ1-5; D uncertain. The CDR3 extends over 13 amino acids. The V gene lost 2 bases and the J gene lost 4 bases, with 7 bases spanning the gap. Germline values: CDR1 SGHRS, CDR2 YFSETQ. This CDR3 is CASSLSGNQPQHF. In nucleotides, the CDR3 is TGCGCCAGCAGCTTAAGCGGGAATCAGCCCCAGCATTTT.

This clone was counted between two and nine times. CDR3 coding DNA: TGTGCCAGCATGGGGTCGACTCCCGGGGACTACAATGAGCAGTTCTTC. Its protein is CASMGSTPGDYNEQFF. The chain combines TRBV21-1 with TRBJ2-1; whether TRBD2, the table's D call, matches the DNA was not checked. TRBV21-1 is tagged as a pseudogene. The CDR3 is made up of 16 amino acids.

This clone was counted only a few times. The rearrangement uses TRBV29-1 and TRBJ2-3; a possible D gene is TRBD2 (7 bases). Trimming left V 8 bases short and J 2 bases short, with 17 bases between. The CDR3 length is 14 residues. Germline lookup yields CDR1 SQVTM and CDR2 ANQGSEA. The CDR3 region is CSIPSGGLTDTQYF. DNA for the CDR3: TGCAGCATCCCTTCCGGGGGGCTCACAGATACGCAGTATTTT.

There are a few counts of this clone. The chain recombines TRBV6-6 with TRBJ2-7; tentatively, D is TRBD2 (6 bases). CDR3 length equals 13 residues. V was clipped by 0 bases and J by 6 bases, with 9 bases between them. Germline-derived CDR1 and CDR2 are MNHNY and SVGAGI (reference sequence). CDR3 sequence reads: CASSYSRGLEQYF. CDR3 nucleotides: TGTGCCAGCAGTTACTCTCGGGGACTCGAGCAGTACTTC.

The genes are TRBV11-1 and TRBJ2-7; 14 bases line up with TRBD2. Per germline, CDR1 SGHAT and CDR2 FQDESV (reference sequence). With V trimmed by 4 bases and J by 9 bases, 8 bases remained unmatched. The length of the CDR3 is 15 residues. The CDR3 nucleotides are TGTGCCAGCAGCTCGGGACTAGCGGGGGCCGAGGGGCAGTACTTC. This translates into CASSSGLAGAEGQYF.

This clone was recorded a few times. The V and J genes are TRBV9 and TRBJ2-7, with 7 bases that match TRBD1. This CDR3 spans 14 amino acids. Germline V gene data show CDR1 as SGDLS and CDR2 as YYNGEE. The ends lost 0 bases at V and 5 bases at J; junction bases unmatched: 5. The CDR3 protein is CASSVDHRGHEQYF. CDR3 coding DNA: TGTGCCAGCAGCGTAGACCACAGGGGTCACGAGCAGTACTTC.